The 31 T cell receptor beta chains presented below share a single source sample, sequenced in a study of cytomegalovirus exposure and HLA in healthy donors. 60 Vbeta and 13 Jbeta primers were used in PCR. Sequencing used immunoSEQ multiplex PCR; TCRdb keeps in-frame clones, though not all of them. Among around 180,000 clones listed, approximately 71% were seen once. The sequenced material came from PBMCs. The receptor set was obtained from a girl aged 10 to 17 in good health and CMV-seronegative.

This clone was detected a few times. The chain employs TRBV2 and TRBJ2-2, with D possibly being TRBD1 (6 bases). V lost 7 bases and J lost 3, with 12 bases in between. Germline CDR1 is SNHLY and CDR2 is FYNNEI. This CDR3 spans 14 amino acids. The CDR3 nucleotides are TGTGCCAGCACGTGGGGGCTCGACACCGGGGAGCTGTTTTTT. Its translation is CASTWGLDTGELFF.

The genes are TRBV7-9 and TRBJ2-1; D might be TRBD1 (6 bases). Trimming stripped 4 bases from V and 9 bases from J, with 16 bases between. In germline, CDR1 is SEHNR, CDR2 FQNEAQ (reference sequence). The CDR3 is 14 amino acids. CDR3: CASSSRTEGPEQFF. The CDR3 DNA reads as TGTGCCAGCAGCTCACGGACAGAAGGTCCTGAGCAGTTCTTC.

The chain uses TRBV30 and TRBJ1-2; D gene unclear. V lost 5 bases and J 5 bases, leaving 9 bases between the germline ends. The CDR3 runs to 11 residues. The germline CDR1 and CDR2 sequences are GTSNPN and SVGIG (reference sequence). For the CDR3, the DNA is TGTGCCTGGCGTCCGGGATATGGCTACACCTTC. Translated: CAWRPGYGYTF.

The chain uses TRBV6-1 and TRBJ1-1; D gene uncertain. This CDR3 has 13 residues. Germline V gene lookup returns CDR1 MNHNS and CDR2 SASEGT. Trimming left V 6 bases short and J 1 base short, with 9 bases between. CDR3 in DNA: TGTGCCAGCAGAGATCTACGGAACACTGAAGCTTTCTTT. It encodes CASRDLRNTEAFF.

There are a few counts of this clone. The chain is built from TRBV5-1 and TRBJ2-7; maybe TRBD2 (6 bases). The ends were cut back, 5 bases at V and 2 bases at J, with 11 bases in the middle. Germline CDR1 SGHRS, CDR2 YFSETQ. CDR3 size: 13 residues. The CDR3 region has the DNA TGCGCCAGCAGTCCGGACTATGCCTACGAGCAGTACTTC. It specifies CASSPDYAYEQYF.

The chain joins TRBV11-2 to TRBJ1-1; 8 bases line up with TRBD1. Per germline, CDR1 SGHAT and CDR2 FQNNGV. With V trimmed by 2 bases and J by 2 bases, 4 bases remained unmatched. CDR3 length: 15 amino acids. CDR3 bases: TGTGCCAGCAGCTTATCGACAGGGGAAAACACTGAAGCTTTCTTT. Translating gives CASSLSTGENTEAFF.

V usage is TRBV6-1 and J usage is TRBJ1-2; possible D gene TRBD1, 5 bases. The CDR3 spans 13 residues. CDR1 is MNHNS and CDR2 is SASEGT in the germline V gene. Between the trimmed V and J ends, which lost 3 bases and 8 bases, there was a span of 13 bases. The CDR3: CASSEGGWRGYTF. CDR3 bases: TGTGCCAGCAGTGAGGGGGGATGGCGGGGCTACACCTTC.

This chain connects TRBV28 to TRBJ1-2; 7 nucleotides line up with TRBD1. V shed 6 bases and J 6 bases; nucleotides not matched to a gene: 10. The CDR3 is 14 amino acids. Germline CDR1 and CDR2: MDHEN and SYDVKM. The CDR3 DNA reads TGTGCCAGCAGGGAGTCGACAGGGAGGAATGGCTACACCTTC. Translation gives CASRESTGRNGYTF.

This sequence joins TRBV5-5 and TRBJ2-4; D is possibly TRBD1 (6 bases). The CDR3 sequence is 14 residues long. V was cut by 1 base and J by 4 bases, with 9 bases left in between. CDR1 and CDR2 (germline): SGHKS, YYEKEE (reference sequence). The CDR3 DNA reads as TGTGCCAGCAGCTTGCCAGGGGCAAAAAACATTCAGTACTTC. It translates to CASSLPGAKNIQYF.

The gene calls are TRBV14 and TRBJ2-7; unclear D gene. V was pared by 1 base and J by 8 bases, with 9 bases between. Germline V lookup: CDR1 SGHDN, CDR2 FVKESK. The CDR3 runs to 12 residues. CDR3 DNA sequence: TGTGCCAGCAGCCAAGTAGAAAGAAAGCAGTACTTC. This sequence encodes CASSQVERKQYF.

The chain joins TRBV9 to TRBJ1-6; D is possibly TRBD1 (6 bases). Germline values: CDR1 SGDLS, CDR2 YYNGEE. V dropped 5 bases and J dropped 4 bases, with 10 bases sitting between them. The CDR3 has 14 residues. The CDR3 protein is CASSIGGYNSPLHF. CDR3 DNA: TGTGCCAGCAGTATAGGGGGATATAATTCACCCCTCCACTTT.

The chain combines TRBV2 with TRBJ1-5, with D unclear. Germline loops: CDR1 SNHLY, CDR2 FYNNEI. V was pared by 6 bases and J by 7 bases, with 10 bases between. CDR3 length equals 12 residues. The DNA for the CDR3 is TGTGCCAGCAGGAGGGCGGGCCAGCCCCAGCATTTT. It translates to CASRRAGQPQHF.

V is TRBV7-8 and J is TRBJ1-2, with no clear D. The CDR3 totals 14 residues. Trimming cost V 0 bases and J 8 bases, with 13 bases left between them. Germline-derived CDR1 and CDR2 are SGHVS and FQNEAQ. The CDR3 DNA sequence: TGTGCCAGCAGCTTAGCGAGAGGGTGGGAAGGCTACACCTTC. Translating gives CASSLARGWEGYTF.

The chain links TRBV5-1 to TRBJ1-5; 7 bases align to TRBD1. J was trimmed by 5 bases and V by 3 bases; bases with no gene match: 8. CDR3 length: 15 residues. CDR1 and CDR2 (germline): SGHRS, YFSETQ. This chain's CDR3 is CASSYTGARDQPQHF. The CDR3 DNA is TGCGCCAGCAGCTACACAGGGGCCCGCGATCAGCCCCAGCATTTT.

The chain is built from TRBV6-1 and TRBJ2-5; TRBD2 agrees at 13 bases. Trimming cost V 3 bases and J 3 bases; bases outside gene matches: 4. Germline CDR1 and CDR2: MNHNS and SASEGT. CDR3 length: 16 amino acids. The CDR3 loop reads CASSDRLAGGKETQYF. CDR3 DNA sequence: TGTGCCAGCAGTGACCGACTAGCGGGGGGAAAAGAGACCCAGTACTTC.

The V gene is TRBV5-1, the J gene TRBJ2-7; no clear D. V lost 0 bases to trimming and J lost 2 bases, with 9 bases between them. The CDR3 loop spans 14 amino acids. Per the germline V gene, CDR1 is SGHRS and CDR2 is YFSETQ. CDR3 bases: TGCGCCAGCAGCTTGGTGGCAGGAACCTACGAGCAGTACTTC. Amino acid sequence: CASSLVAGTYEQYF.

The V and J genes are TRBV5-1 and TRBJ1-2, with TRBD1 identical over 7 bases. The CDR3 covers 17 residues. Germline-derived CDR1 and CDR2 are SGHRS and YFSETQ. V shed 2 bases, J shed 7 bases, and the junction held 17 bases outside the gene matches. This CDR3 is CASSLQSPRLDRVGYTF. The CDR3 DNA reads as TGCGCCAGCAGCTTACAATCACCGCGACTTGACAGGGTTGGCTACACCTTC.

This clone came up a few times. The chain carries TRBV19 and TRBJ1-6; D is possibly TRBD1 (6 bases). This CDR3 contains 16 residues. V was shortened by 3 bases and J by 7 bases, with 16 bases between the two germline ends. Germline assignment: CDR1 LNHDA and CDR2 SQIVND (reference sequence). The DNA for the CDR3 is TGTGCCAGTAGTATTTTCCCCCCCCAGGGGAATTCACCCCTCCACTTT. It is translated as CASSIFPPQGNSPLHF.

This clone was seen a few times. The V gene is TRBV14, the J gene TRBJ1-3; unclear D gene. Per germline, CDR1 SGHDN and CDR2 FVKESK. Trimming removed 7 bases at V and 0 bases at J, with 10 bases between. The CDR3 consists of 14 residues. The CDR3 is CASKQHSSGNTIYF. In DNA form, the CDR3 reads TGTGCCAGCAAACAGCACTCCTCTGGAAACACCATATATTTT.

The V and J genes are TRBV29-1 and TRBJ2-1; TRBD1 matches 9 bases. The CDR3 extends over 16 amino acids. CDR1 and CDR2 from the germline V gene are SQVTM and ANQGSEA. The J segment lost 4 bases and the V segment lost 4 bases, leaving 11 bases of the junction unmatched. CDR3 protein: CSVAGQGLGFYNEQFF. In nucleotides, the CDR3 is TGCAGCGTTGCGGGACAGGGTTTGGGTTTTTACAATGAGCAGTTCTTC.

The rearrangement uses TRBV2 and TRBJ1-5; 8 bases match TRBD1. Germline V gene data show CDR1 as SNHLY and CDR2 as FYNNEI. V lost 5 bases, J lost 6 bases, and 12 bases stayed unmatched. This CDR3 contains 16 residues. CDR3 sequence: CASSKNGQGGSQPQHF. CDR3 nucleotide sequence: TGTGCCAGCAGTAAAAACGGACAGGGAGGGAGTCAGCCCCAGCATTTT.

Only a few counts were recorded for this clone. The CDR3 is CASLRTGGDGGYTF. DNA of the CDR3: TGTGCCAGTCTACGGACAGGGGGCGATGGTGGCTACACCTTC. The chain uses TRBV6-1 and TRBJ1-2; TRBD1 agrees at 11 bases. The CDR3 covers 14 residues. Germline trimming cut 9 bases from V and 7 bases from J; bases unmatched to any gene: 10. Germline lookup yields CDR1 MNHNS and CDR2 SASEGT.

The chain uses TRBV4-2 and TRBJ2-7, with TRBD1 identical over 7 bases. Trimming removed 0 bases from V and 2 bases from J; junction bases left unmatched: 7. Germline CDR1 LGHNA, CDR2 YNFKEQ. The CDR3 sequence is 16 residues long. The CDR3 loop is CASSQEVGDRAYEQYF. The CDR3 DNA follows: TGTGCCAGCAGCCAAGAAGTTGGGGACAGAGCCTACGAGCAGTACTTC.

The chain recombines TRBV6-5 with TRBJ1-5; maybe TRBD1 (5 bases). V lost 5 bases to trimming and J lost 3 bases, with 14 bases between them. The CDR3 is 15 residues long. CDR1 is MNHEY, CDR2 SVGAGI, per germline. The CDR3 here is CASSRIPGYNQPQHF. CDR3 bases: TGTGCCAGCAGTAGGATACCAGGGTACAATCAGCCCCAGCATTTT.

The chain is built from TRBV5-5 and TRBJ1-1, with D unclear. This CDR3 has 14 amino acids. Trimming took off 1 base at V and 0 bases at J, with 7 bases between the two ends. Germline loops: CDR1 SGHKS, CDR2 YYEKEE (reference sequence). The CDR3 sequence: CASSLSTLNTEAFF. CDR3 DNA sequence: TGTGCCAGCAGCTTGTCCACACTGAACACTGAAGCTTTCTTT.

J is TRBJ2-6 and V is TRBV10-3, with 10 nucleotides matching TRBD1. V lost 5 bases, J lost 0 bases, and 4 bases stayed unmatched. From germline, CDR1 is ENHRY and CDR2 SYGVKD. This CDR3 comprises 17 residues. The CDR3 protein is CAISPGQGISGANVLTF. The CDR3 region has the DNA TGTGCCATCAGTCCGGGACAGGGGATCTCTGGGGCCAACGTCCTGACTTTC.

The chain uses TRBV5-4 and TRBJ2-7, with TRBD1 matching over 7 bases. Germline loops: CDR1 SGHNT, CDR2 YYREEE (reference sequence). Trimming removed 4 bases from V and 1 base from J; junction bases left unmatched: 5. This CDR3 contains 14 residues. This chain's CDR3 is CASSPGTVSYEQYF. The CDR3 nucleotides read TGTGCCAGCAGCCCCGGGACAGTATCCTACGAGCAGTACTTC.

The chain combines TRBV6-1 with TRBJ2-1; no clear D. Trimming took off 7 bases at V and 7 bases at J, with 14 bases between the two ends. Germline CDR1 MNHNS, CDR2 SASEGT. The CDR3 has 13 residues. The CDR3 here is CASTLTEMNEQFF. The CDR3 region has the DNA TGTGCCAGCACCCTAACGGAGATGAATGAGCAGTTCTTC.

V usage is TRBV6-6 and J usage is TRBJ2-1, with TRBD2 matching over 7 bases. In germline, CDR1 is MNHNY, CDR2 SVGAGI (reference sequence). The CDR3 sequence is 15 residues long. V lost 7 bases to trimming and J lost 4 bases; unmatched junction nucleotides: 10. The CDR3 is CASNPGLIFYNEQFF. CDR3 sequence (DNA): TGTGCCAGCAATCCGGGACTAATTTTTTACAATGAGCAGTTCTTC.

This chain links TRBV9 with TRBJ1-1; D ambiguous. The V gene lost 3 bases and the J gene lost 6 bases, with 15 bases spanning the gap. CDR1 and CDR2 (germline): SGDLS, YYNGEE. The CDR3 is made up of 14 amino acids. As DNA, the CDR3 is TGTGCCAGCAGCGCCGAACCGGGAATCGCTGAAGCTTTCTTT. Amino acid sequence: CASSAEPGIAEAFF.

The chain joins TRBV30 to TRBJ2-7; TRBD1 matches 8 bases. V was clipped by 0 bases and J by 2 bases; unmatched bases: 0. This CDR3 comprises 13 residues. Germline loops: CDR1 GTSNPN, CDR2 SVGIG (reference sequence). The chain's CDR3 is CAWSVGQAYEQYF. The CDR3 region has the DNA TGTGCCTGGAGTGTGGGACAGGCCTACGAGCAGTACTTC.